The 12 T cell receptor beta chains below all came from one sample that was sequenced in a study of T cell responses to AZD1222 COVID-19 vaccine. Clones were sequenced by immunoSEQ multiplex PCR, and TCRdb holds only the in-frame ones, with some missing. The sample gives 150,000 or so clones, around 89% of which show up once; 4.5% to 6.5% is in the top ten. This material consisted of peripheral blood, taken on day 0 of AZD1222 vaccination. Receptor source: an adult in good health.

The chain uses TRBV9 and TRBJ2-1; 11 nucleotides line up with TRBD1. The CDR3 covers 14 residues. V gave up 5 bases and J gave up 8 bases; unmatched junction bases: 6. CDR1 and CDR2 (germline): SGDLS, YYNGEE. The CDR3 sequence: CASSGGQGDYEQFF. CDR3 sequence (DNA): TGTGCCAGCAGTGGGGGACAGGGGGACTATGAGCAGTTCTTC.

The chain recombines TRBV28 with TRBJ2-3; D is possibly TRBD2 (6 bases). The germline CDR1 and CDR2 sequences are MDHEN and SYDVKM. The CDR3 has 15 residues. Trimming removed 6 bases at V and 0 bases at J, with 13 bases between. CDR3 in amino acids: CASSSRGISTDTQYF. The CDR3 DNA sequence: TGTGCCAGCAGCTCCCGCGGGATTAGCACAGATACGCAGTATTTT. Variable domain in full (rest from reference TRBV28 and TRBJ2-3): DVKVTQSSRYLVKRTGEKVFLECVQDMDHENMFWYRQDPGLGLRLIYFSYDVKMKEKGDIPEGYSVSREKKERFSLILESASTNQTSMYLCASSSRGISTDTQYFGPGTRLTVL.

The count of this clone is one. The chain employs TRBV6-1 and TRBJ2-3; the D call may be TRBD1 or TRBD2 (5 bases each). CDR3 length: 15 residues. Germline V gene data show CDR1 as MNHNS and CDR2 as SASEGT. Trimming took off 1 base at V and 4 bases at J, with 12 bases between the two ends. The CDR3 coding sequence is TGTGCCAGCAGTGAAGGTGGGGGAGCTGCAGATACGCAGTATTTT. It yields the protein CASSEGGGAADTQYF.

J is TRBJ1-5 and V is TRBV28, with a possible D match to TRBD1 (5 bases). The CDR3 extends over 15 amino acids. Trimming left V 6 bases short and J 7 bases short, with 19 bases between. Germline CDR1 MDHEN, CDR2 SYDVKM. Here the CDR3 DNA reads TGTGCCAGCAGAGATCAGGGAGTCGGGGACCAGCCCCAGCATTTT. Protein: CASRDQGVGDQPQHF.

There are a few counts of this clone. This CDR3 reads CASNLSGTGGTLTF. The CDR3 nucleotides are TGTGCCAGTAACCTCTCCGGGACAGGGGGTACTCTCACCTTC. The chain has TRBV19 and TRBJ1-2; the match to TRBD1 covers 11 bases. Germline CDR1 is LNHDA and CDR2 is SQIVND (reference sequence). V shed 7 bases and J 13 bases; nucleotides not matched to a gene: 14. The CDR3 is 14 residues long.

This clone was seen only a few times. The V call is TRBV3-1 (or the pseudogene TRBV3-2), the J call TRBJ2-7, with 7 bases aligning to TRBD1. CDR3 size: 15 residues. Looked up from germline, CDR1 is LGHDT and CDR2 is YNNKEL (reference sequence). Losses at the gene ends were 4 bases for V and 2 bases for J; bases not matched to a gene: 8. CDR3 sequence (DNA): TGTGCCAGCAGCCCCGTGACAGGGTCCACCTACGAGCAGTACTTC. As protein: CASSPVTGSTYEQYF.

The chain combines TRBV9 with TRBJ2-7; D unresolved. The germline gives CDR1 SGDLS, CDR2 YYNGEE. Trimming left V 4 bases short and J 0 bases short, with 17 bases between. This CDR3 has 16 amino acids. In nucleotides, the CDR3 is TGTGCCAGCAGCCCATCGGGCCCCACACCCTCCTACGAGCAGTACTTC. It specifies CASSPSGPTPSYEQYF.

CDR3 in amino acids: CASSSQQGAYEQYF. The CDR3 DNA sequence: TGTGCCAGCAGCTCACAGCAGGGGGCTTACGAGCAGTACTTC. This chain links TRBV11-1 with TRBJ2-7; the match to TRBD1 covers 8 bases. This CDR3 spans 14 amino acids. J was trimmed by 4 bases and V by 4 bases; bases with no gene match: 6. CDR1 and CDR2 (germline): SGHAT, FQDESV (reference sequence).

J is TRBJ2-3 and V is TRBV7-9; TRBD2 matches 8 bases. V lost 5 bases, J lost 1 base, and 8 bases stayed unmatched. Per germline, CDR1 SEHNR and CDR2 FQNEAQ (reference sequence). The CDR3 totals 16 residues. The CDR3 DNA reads TGTGCCAGCAGCCCCTACGGAGCGGGGGGCACAGATACGCAGTATTTT. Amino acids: CASSPYGAGGTDTQYF. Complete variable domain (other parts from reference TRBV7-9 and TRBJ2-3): DTGVSQNPRHKITKRGQNVTFRCDPISEHNRLYWYRQTLGQGPEFLTYFQNEAQLEKSRLLSDRFSAERPKGSFSTLEIQRTEQGDSAMYLCASSPYGAGGTDTQYFGPGTRLTVL.

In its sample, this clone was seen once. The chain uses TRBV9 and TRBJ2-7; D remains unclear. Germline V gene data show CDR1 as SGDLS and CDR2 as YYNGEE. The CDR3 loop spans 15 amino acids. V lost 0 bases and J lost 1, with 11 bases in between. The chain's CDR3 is CASSVAPTVSYEQYF. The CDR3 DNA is TGTGCCAGCAGCGTAGCCCCCACAGTGTCCTACGAGCAGTACTTC.

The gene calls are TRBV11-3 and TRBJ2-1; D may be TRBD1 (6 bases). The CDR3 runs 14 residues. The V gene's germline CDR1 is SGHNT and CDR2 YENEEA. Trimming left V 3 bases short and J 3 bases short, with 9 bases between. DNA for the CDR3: TGTGCCAGCAGCTTCAGGGGATACTACAATGAGCAGTTCTTC. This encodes CASSFRGYYNEQFF.

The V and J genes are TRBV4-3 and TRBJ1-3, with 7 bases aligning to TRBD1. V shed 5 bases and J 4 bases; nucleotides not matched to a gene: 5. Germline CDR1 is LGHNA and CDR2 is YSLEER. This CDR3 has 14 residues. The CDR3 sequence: CASSVQGGGNTIYF. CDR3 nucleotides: TGCGCCAGCAGCGTCCAGGGGGGAGGAAACACCATATATTTT.